This TCR beta chain is drawn from a study of blood T cell repertoires in COVID-19. The CDR3 loop spans 18 amino acids. In germline, CDR1 is SGHRS, CDR2 YFSETQ. The trim removed 4 bases at V and 4 bases at J, leaving 13 bases unmatched. Profiling relied on immunoSEQ multiplex PCR, and the TCRdb table lists in-frame clones only, not all of them. The sample contains roughly 29,000 clones, 77% of which appear only once. Specimen: peripheral blood. J is TRBJ2-6 and V is TRBV5-1; 8 bases are shared with TRBD1. The sequence came from a woman in her seventies with active or convalescent COVID-19. CDR3: CASSLAGQGRSGANVLTF. CDR3 bases: TGCGCCAGCAGCCTAGCTGGACAGGGTCGTTCAGGGGCCAACGTCCTGACTTTC.